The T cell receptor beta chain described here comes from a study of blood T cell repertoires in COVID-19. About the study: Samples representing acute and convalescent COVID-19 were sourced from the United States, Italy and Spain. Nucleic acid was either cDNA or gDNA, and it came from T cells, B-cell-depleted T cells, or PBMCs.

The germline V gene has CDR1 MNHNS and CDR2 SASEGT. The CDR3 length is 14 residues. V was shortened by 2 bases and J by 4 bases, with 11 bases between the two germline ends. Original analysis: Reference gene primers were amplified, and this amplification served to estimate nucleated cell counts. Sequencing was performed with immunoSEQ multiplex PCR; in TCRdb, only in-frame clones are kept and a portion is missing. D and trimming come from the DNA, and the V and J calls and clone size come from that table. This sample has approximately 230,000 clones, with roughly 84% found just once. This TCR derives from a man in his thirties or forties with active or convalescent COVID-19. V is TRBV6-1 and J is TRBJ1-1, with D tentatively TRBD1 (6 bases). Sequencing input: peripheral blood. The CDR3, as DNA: TGTGCCAGCAGTGAACAGGGGATTGCCACTGAAGCTTTCTTT. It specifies CASSEQGIATEAFF.